The 9 T cell receptor beta chains given below trace back to one sample, sequenced in a study of long-term antiretroviral therapy in people with HIV. Running of the v3.0 immunoSEQ assay took place at survey level. Clones were read by immunoSEQ multiplex PCR, and TCRdb kept only the in-frame ones, dropping some. The table has about 19,000 clones, more than 65% seen once. Specimen: unsorted PBMCs, collected at the start of antiretroviral therapy, before treatment. These receptors were collected from a man between 18 and 29 years old with HIV.

The chain has TRBV7-6 and TRBJ2-7; no firm D call. This CDR3 spans 16 amino acids. Germline V lookup: CDR1 SGHVS, CDR2 FNYEAQ. The ends were cut back, 1 base at V and 3 bases at J, with 16 bases in the middle. DNA of the CDR3: TGTGCCAGCAGCTTAGAGCCCACCGGGCAGTACTACGAGCAGTACTTC. Its translation is CASSLEPTGQYYEQYF.

J is TRBJ2-2 and V is TRBV5-1; D ambiguous. Trimming shortened V by 0 bases and J by 6 bases, and 3 bases separated the two germline ends. CDR3 size: 12 residues. Per germline, CDR1 SGHRS and CDR2 YFSETQ. In DNA form, the CDR3 reads TGCGCCAGCAGCTTGGGTCCCGGGGAGCTGTTTTTT. This translates into CASSLGPGELFF. The complete variable domain, with remaining parts taken from reference TRBV5-1 and TRBJ2-2, reads KAGVTQTPRYLIKTRGQQVTLSCSPISGHRSVSWYQQTPGQGLQFLFEYFSETQRNKGNFPGRFSGRQFSNSRSEMNVSTLELGDSALYLCASSLGPGELFFGEGSRLTVL.

This chain uses TRBV7-9 with TRBJ1-2; the D is unclear. Trimming took 7 bases from V and 0 from J, leaving 9 bases between them. Germline V gives CDR1 SEHNR, CDR2 FQNEAQ (reference sequence). This CDR3 comprises 13 residues. The CDR3 protein is CASTRTPNYGYTF. As DNA, the CDR3 is TGTGCCAGCACCCGGACCCCTAACTATGGCTACACCTTC.

CDR3 coding DNA: TGCGCCAGCAGCCAGCCGACAGGGTTGGACACTGAAGCTTTCTTT. It specifies CASSQPTGLDTEAFF. This chain uses TRBV4-1 with TRBJ1-1, with 7 bases that match TRBD1. V lost 3 bases, J lost 3 bases, and 7 bases stayed unmatched. The CDR3 covers 15 residues. Germline assignment: CDR1 MGHRA and CDR2 YSYEKL.

V gene TRBV5-6 combines with J gene TRBJ2-7, with 12 bases that match TRBD2. CDR3 size: 16 residues. V lost 2 bases and J lost 5; bases outside the gene matches: 8. Germline CDR1 is SGHDT and CDR2 is YYEEEE. DNA for the CDR3: TGTGCCAGCAGCTTTCGGTCTAGCGGGAGGGTAAACGAGCAGTACTTC. Its protein product is CASSFRSSGRVNEQYF.

This rearrangement joins TRBV27 to TRBJ2-1; D remains ambiguous. Trimming removed 0 bases from V and 9 bases from J, with 12 bases in between. Germline CDR1 is MNHEY and CDR2 is SMNVEV (reference sequence). The CDR3 covers 14 residues. CDR3 sequence (DNA): TGTGCCAGCAGTTTATCGGTGGTTGGCGCTGAGCAGTTCTTC. It is translated as CASSLSVVGAEQFF.

This chain joins TRBV28 and TRBJ2-7, with 7 bases identical to TRBD1. CDR3 size: 13 residues. V lost 7 bases, J lost 1 base, and 4 bases stayed unmatched. Germline lookup yields CDR1 MDHEN and CDR2 SYDVKM. The CDR3 loop is CASTRDSSYEQYF. CDR3 DNA: TGTGCCAGCACAAGGGACAGTTCCTACGAGCAGTACTTC.

V usage is TRBV28 and J usage is TRBJ2-1; no firm D call. The germline V and J ends were trimmed by 9 bases and 0 bases, with 15 bases remaining between them. Germline CDR1 and CDR2: MDHEN and SYDVKM. This CDR3 comprises 15 residues. The CDR3 is CASSGSGYSYNEQFF. In DNA, the CDR3 is TGTGCCAGTTCCGGGTCCGGGTACTCCTACAATGAGCAGTTCTTC.

The chain joins TRBV28 to TRBJ1-4, with D hard to call. Per germline, CDR1 MDHEN and CDR2 SYDVKM. Deletions cut 3 bases from V and 6 bases from J, with 17 bases between. CDR3 length: 16 amino acids. CDR3 nucleotide sequence: TGTGCCAGCAGTTTTGGGAGAGCACTTGAGTATGAAAAACTGTTTTTT. This translates into CASSFGRALEYEKLFF.